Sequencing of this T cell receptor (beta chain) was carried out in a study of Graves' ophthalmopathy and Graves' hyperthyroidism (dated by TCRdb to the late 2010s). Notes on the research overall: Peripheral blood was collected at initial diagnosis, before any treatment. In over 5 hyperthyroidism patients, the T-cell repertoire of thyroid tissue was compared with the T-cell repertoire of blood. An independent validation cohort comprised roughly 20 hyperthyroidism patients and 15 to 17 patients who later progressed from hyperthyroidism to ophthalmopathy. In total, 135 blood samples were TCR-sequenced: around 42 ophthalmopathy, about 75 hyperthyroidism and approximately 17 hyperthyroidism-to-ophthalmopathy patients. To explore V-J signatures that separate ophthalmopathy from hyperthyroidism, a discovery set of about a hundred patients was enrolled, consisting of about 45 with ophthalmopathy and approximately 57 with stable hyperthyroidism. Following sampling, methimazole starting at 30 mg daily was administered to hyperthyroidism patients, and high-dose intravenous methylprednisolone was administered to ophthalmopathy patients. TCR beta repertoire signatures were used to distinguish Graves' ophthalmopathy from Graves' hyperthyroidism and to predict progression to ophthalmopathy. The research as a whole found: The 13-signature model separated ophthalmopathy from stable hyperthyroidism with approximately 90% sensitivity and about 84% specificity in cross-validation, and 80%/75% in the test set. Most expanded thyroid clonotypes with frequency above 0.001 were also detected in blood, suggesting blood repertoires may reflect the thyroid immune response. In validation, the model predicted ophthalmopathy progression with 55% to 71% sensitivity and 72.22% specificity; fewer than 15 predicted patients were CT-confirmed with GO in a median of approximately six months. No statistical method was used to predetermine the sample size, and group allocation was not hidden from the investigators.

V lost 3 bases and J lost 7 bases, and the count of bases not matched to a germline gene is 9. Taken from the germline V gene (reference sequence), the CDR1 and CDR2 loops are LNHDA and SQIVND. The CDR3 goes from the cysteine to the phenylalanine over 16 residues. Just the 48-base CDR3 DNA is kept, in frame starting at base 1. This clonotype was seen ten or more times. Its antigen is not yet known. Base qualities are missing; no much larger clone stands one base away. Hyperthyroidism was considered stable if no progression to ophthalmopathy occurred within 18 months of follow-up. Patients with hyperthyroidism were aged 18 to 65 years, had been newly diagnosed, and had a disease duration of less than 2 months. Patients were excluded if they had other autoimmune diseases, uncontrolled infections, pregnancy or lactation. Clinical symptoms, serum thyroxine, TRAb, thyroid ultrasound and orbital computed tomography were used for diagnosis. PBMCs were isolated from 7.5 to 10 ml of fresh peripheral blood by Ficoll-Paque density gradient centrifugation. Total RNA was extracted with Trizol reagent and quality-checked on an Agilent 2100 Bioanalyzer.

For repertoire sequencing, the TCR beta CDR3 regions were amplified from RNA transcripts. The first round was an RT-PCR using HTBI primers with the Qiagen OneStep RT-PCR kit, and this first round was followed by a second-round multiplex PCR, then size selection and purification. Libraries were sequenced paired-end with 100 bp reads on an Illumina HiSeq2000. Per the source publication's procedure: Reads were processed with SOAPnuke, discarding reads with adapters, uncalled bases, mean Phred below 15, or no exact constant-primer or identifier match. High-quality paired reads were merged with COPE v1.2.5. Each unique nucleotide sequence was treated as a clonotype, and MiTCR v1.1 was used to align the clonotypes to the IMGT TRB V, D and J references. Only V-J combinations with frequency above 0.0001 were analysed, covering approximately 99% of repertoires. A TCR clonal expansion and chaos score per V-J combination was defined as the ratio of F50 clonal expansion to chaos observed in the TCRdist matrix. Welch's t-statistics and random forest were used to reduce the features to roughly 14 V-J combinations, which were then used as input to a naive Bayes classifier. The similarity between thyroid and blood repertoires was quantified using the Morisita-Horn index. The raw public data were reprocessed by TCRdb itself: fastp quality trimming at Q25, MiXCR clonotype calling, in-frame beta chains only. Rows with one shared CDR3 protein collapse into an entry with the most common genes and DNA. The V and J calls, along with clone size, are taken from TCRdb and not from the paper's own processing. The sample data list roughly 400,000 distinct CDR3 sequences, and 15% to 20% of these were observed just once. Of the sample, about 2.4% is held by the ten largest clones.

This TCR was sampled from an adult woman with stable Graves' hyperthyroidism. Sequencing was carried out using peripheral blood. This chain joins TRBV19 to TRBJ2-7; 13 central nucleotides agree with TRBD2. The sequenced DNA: TGTGCCAGTAGTATCGGACTAGCGGGAGCCTTGGGAGAGCAGTACTTC. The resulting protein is CASSIGLAGALGEQYF.